This TCR beta chain derives from a study of blood T cell repertoires in COVID-19. In the study overall: T cells, B-cell-depleted T cells, or PBMCs provided the cDNA or gDNA that served as material.

There are 15 residues in the CDR3. Germline CDR1 SGHNT, CDR2 YYREEE (reference sequence). After removal of 4 bases from V and 4 bases from J, the junction contained 5 bases not matched to a gene. Sequenced by immunoSEQ multiplex PCR; TCRdb stores in-frame clones only, minus some. In the table there are 150,000 to 200,000 clones, roughly 80% of which are singletons. Sequencing was performed on peripheral blood. The clonotype originates from a woman aged 40 to 50 with COVID-19, enrolled during active disease. The chain carries TRBV5-4 and TRBJ1-3, with 10 bases that match TRBD1. The CDR3: CASSPGTGAGNTIYF. The DNA of the CDR3 is TGTGCCAGCAGCCCCGGGACAGGGGCCGGAAACACCATATATTTT.